The 15 T cell receptor beta chains below come from one sample, sequenced in a study of blood T cell repertoires in COVID-19. Sequencing used immunoSEQ multiplex PCR; TCRdb keeps in-frame clones, though not all of them. Among around 170,000 clones, approximately 78% were seen once, and the ten largest hold 10% to 15%. The specimen sequenced was peripheral blood. The source of these receptors is a woman of 80 years or more with COVID-19, enrolled during active disease.

This clone was recorded once. The chain combines TRBV19 with TRBJ2-1; 7 bases fit TRBD1. CDR1 and CDR2 (germline): LNHDA, SQIVND (reference sequence). The CDR3 is 11 amino acids. The trim removed 1 base at V and 12 bases at J, leaving 0 bases unmatched. CDR3 loop: CASSIGTGQFF. DNA for the CDR3: TGTGCCAGTAGTATAGGGACAGGGCAGTTCTTC. Based on the CDR3 plus reference TRBV19 and TRBJ2-1, the full variable domain is DGGITQSPKYLFRKEGQNVTLSCEQNLNHDAMYWYRQDPGQGLRLIYYSQIVNDFQKGDIAEGYSVSREKKESFPLTVTSAQKNPTAFYLCASSIGTGQFFGPGTRLTVL.

V usage is TRBV25-1 and J usage is TRBJ1-1; TRBD1 is a possible D gene (5 bases). The CDR3 contains 11 residues. V lost 6 bases to trimming and J lost 5 bases, with 7 bases between them. Germline V gene data show CDR1 as MGHDK and CDR2 as SYGVNS. CDR3 sequence reads: CASSGGTEAFF. CDR3 coding DNA: TGTGCCAGCAGCGGGGGGACTGAAGCTTTCTTT.

The chain uses TRBV2 and TRBJ1-3; D unclear. This CDR3 has 15 amino acids. Germline V gene sequence: CDR1 SNHLY, CDR2 FYNNEI. V dropped 6 bases and J dropped 4 bases, with 16 bases sitting between them. The CDR3 nucleotides read TGTGCCAGCAGCCCTTCCCGGGGAATAGGAAACACCATATATTTT. Protein product: CASSPSRGIGNTIYF. The whole variable domain, filled in from reference TRBV2 and TRBJ1-3, reads EPEVTQTPSHQVTQMGQEVILRCVPISNHLYFYWYRQILGQKVEFLVSFYNNEISEKSEIFDDQFSVERPDGSNFTLKIRSTKLEDSAMYFCASSPSRGIGNTIYFGEGSWLTVV.

This chain connects TRBV4-1 to TRBJ2-7; 10 bases line up with TRBD2. Per germline, CDR1 MGHRA and CDR2 YSYEKL. This CDR3 has 15 amino acids. With V trimmed by 1 base and J by 1 base, 1 base remained unmatched. CDR3 sequence: CASSQGSGRSYEQYF. The CDR3 DNA sequence: TGCGCCAGCAGCCAAGGTAGCGGGAGGTCCTACGAGCAGTACTTC.

The J gene is TRBJ1-3, the V gene TRBV9; a possible D gene is TRBD1 (6 bases). The V and J ends lost 0 bases and 3 bases respectively, with 7 bases between them. CDR1 SGDLS and CDR2 YYNGEE come from the germline V gene. This CDR3 has 14 amino acids. CDR3: CASSVDRDGNTIYF. The CDR3 nucleotides read TGTGCCAGCAGCGTAGACAGGGATGGAAACACCATATATTTT.

The chain uses TRBV27 and TRBJ2-7, with 10 bases matching TRBD1. The CDR3 is 15 amino acids. Germline values: CDR1 MNHEY, CDR2 SMNVEV (reference sequence). The J segment lost 5 bases and the V segment lost 4 bases, leaving 8 bases of the junction unmatched. The CDR3, as DNA: TGTGCCAGCAGTTCCCGGGACAGGGGTACAGACGAGCAGTACTTC. The encoded protein is CASSSRDRGTDEQYF.

The chain couples TRBV6-5 to TRBJ1-2; 7 nucleotides agree with TRBD1. The V gene end was trimmed by 6 bases and the J gene end by 7 bases; junction bases not matched to a gene: 14. The CDR3 spans 15 residues. Germline-derived CDR1 and CDR2 are MNHEY and SVGAGI. CDR3 in DNA: TGTGCCAGCAGGATAATTCAGGGGGGTGGAAGTGGCTACACCTTC. This gives the protein CASRIIQGGGSGYTF.

Concerning this clone: This same CDR3 is encoded by further DNA sequences in the sample. The genes are TRBV5-1 and TRBJ2-1, with TRBD2 matching over 7 bases. This CDR3 region has 15 residues. Trimming took 5 bases from V and 4 from J; bases not matched to a gene: 9. Germline V gene lookup returns CDR1 SGHRS and CDR2 YFSETQ. CDR3 DNA: TGCGCCAGCAGTCTCGGGGGAGGGCCGTACAATGAGCAGTTCTTC. This translates into CASSLGGGPYNEQFF.

The chain uses TRBV24-1 and TRBJ2-2, with D unclear. With 6 bases removed from V and 1 base from J, the gap between germline ends came to 14 bases. Germline CDR1 reads KGHDR; CDR2 reads SFDVKD. The CDR3 has 16 residues. Written as DNA, the CDR3 is TGTGCCACCAGTCCTGCGGATGCCGGGAACACCGGGGAGCTGTTTTTT. Its protein is CATSPADAGNTGELFF.

This clone was seen a handful of times. The V call is TRBV24-1, the J call TRBJ2-7; 9 bases match TRBD1. Germline V gene sequence: CDR1 KGHDR, CDR2 SFDVKD. CDR3 length: 16 residues. Losses at the gene ends were 3 bases for V and 4 bases for J; bases not matched to a gene: 9. The CDR3 bases are TGTGCCACCAGTGATCCCACAGGGGGCAACCAGTACGAGCAGTACTTC. This sequence encodes CATSDPTGGNQYEQYF.

This chain links TRBV14 with TRBJ2-7, with a possible D match to TRBD1 (5 bases). This CDR3 has 17 residues. Germline assignment: CDR1 SGHDN and CDR2 FVKESK. Between the trimmed V and J ends, which lost 0 bases and 6 bases, there was a span of 21 bases. CDR3 in amino acids: CASSQDGAGTGKVEQYF. Written as DNA, the CDR3 is TGTGCCAGCAGCCAAGATGGGGCTGGAACAGGAAAGGTCGAGCAGTACTTC.

The genes are TRBV7-2 and TRBJ1-6; D gene uncertain. V shed 5 bases and J shed 6 bases, with 8 bases lying between them. The CDR3 sequence is 13 residues long. The germline gives CDR1 SGHTA, CDR2 FQGNSA. The CDR3 DNA reads as TGTGCCAGCAGCCCCCAGGCTAATTCACCCCTCCACTTT. Amino acid sequence: CASSPQANSPLHF.

CDR3 sequence reads: CASSLTQTSGRAYEQYF. The CDR3 DNA sequence: TGCGCCAGCAGCTTAACCCAGACTAGCGGGAGGGCTTACGAGCAGTACTTC. The V and J genes are TRBV5-1 and TRBJ2-7, with 14 bases matching TRBD2. This CDR3 has 17 amino acids. V gave up 2 bases and J gave up 4 bases; unmatched junction bases: 8. CDR1 is SGHRS and CDR2 is YFSETQ in the germline V gene.

The chain joins TRBV19 to TRBJ2-5, with TRBD2 identical over 16 bases. Unmatched junction bases numbered 14, after V lost 5 bases and J lost 5 bases. The CDR3 covers 19 residues. From germline, CDR1 is LNHDA and CDR2 SQIVND (reference sequence). The CDR3 is CASSFVPGLAGGPRETQYF. The CDR3 DNA sequence: TGTGCCAGTAGTTTCGTCCCGGGACTAGCGGGAGGGCCGCGGGAGACCCAGTACTTC.

The J gene is TRBJ2-3, the V gene TRBV18; 9 bases match TRBD1. Germline lookup yields CDR1 KGHSH and CDR2 LQKENI. The CDR3 length is 14 residues. The V gene end was trimmed by 3 bases and the J gene end by 4 bases; junction bases not matched to a gene: 2. CDR3 coding DNA: TGTGCCAGCTCACCGGACAGGGGAGCAGATACGCAGTATTTT. This codes for CASSPDRGADTQYF.